The sequence of this T cell receptor (beta chain) was determined in a study of cytomegalovirus exposure and HLA in healthy donors. For the study at large: In a later analysis, it was reported that the 110 or so validation repertoires had been produced on the same platform as the roughly 610 repertoires belonging to the first cohort. Study outcomes and limitations: Per published reports, the classifier diagnosed cytomegalovirus status with high specificity and sensitivity. Whilst most TCR sequences proved rare, a subset of public TCRs occurred across many donors.

Some clones are missing from TCRdb's copy, which holds only in-frame ones; the method was immunoSEQ multiplex PCR. The data contain around 240,000 clones, about 90% of them seen just once; the ten biggest clones take up under 0.4%. From the roughly 110-subject validation cohort, which was separate from the approximately 700-subject first cohort, the donors were drawn. Regarding this clone: The antigen is unknown.

Trimming pared 0 bases from V and 5 bases from J, leaving 16 bases between. Germline CDR1 and CDR2: ENHRY and SYGVKD. CDR3 size: 16 residues. This clonotype was obtained from a young woman in good health and CMV-seronegative. Material for sequencing was PBMCs. This rearrangement joins TRBV10-3 to TRBJ1-1, with a possible D match to TRBD1 (6 bases). CDR3 nucleotide sequence: TGTGCCATCAGTGAGTCTTATGCAGGGGCAAGGACTGAAGCTTTCTTT. Its protein product is CAISESYAGARTEAFF.